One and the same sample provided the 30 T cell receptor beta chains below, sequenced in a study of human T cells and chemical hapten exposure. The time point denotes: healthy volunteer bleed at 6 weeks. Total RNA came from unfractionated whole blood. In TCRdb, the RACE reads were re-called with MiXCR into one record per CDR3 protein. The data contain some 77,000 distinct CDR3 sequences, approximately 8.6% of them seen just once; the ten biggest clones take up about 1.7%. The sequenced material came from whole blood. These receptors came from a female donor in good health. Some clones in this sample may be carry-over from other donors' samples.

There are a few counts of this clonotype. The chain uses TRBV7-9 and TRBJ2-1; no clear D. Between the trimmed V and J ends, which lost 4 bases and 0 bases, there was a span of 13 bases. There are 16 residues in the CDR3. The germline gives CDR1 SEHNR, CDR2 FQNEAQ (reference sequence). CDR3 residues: CASSWHPGSSYNEQFF. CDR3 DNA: TGTGCCAGCAGCTGGCACCCAGGAAGCTCCTACAATGAGCAGTTCTTC.

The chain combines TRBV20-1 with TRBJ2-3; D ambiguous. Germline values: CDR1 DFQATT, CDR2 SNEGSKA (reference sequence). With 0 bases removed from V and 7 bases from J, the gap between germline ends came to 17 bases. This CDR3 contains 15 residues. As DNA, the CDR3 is TGCAGTGCTAGAGAAGACTCGGGTGCACAGAATACGCAGTATTTT. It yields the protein CSAREDSGAQNTQYF.

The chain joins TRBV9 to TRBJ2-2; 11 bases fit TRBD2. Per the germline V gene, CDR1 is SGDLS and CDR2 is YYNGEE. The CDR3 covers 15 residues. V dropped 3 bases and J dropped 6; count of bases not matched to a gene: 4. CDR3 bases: TGTGCCAGCAGCGCACGACTAGCGGGGTCCGGGGAGCTGTTTTTT. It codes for CASSARLAGSGELFF.

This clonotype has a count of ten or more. CDR3 DNA sequence: TGCGCCAGCAGCCAAGACCAACCCGGACTCGGCGCAGATACGCAGTATTTT. This sequence encodes CASSQDQPGLGADTQYF. This chain joins TRBV4-3 and TRBJ2-3; possible D gene TRBD2, 5 bases. This CDR3 region has 17 residues. Trimming took 0 bases from V and 4 from J, leaving 17 bases between them. The germline V gene has CDR1 LGHNA and CDR2 YSLEER.

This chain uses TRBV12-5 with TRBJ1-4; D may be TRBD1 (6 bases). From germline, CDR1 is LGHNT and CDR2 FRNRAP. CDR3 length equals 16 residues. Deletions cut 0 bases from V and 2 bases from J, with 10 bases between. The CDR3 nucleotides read TGTGCTAGTGGTTTGGTCGGGGGCGCGACTAATGAAAAACTGTTTTTT. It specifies CASGLVGGATNEKLFF.

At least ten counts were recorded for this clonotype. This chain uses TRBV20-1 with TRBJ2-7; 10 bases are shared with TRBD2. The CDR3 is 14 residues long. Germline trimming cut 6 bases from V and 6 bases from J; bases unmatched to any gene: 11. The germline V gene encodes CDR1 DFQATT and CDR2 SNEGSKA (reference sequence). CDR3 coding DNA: TGCAGTGCCACACTAGCGGGGCCTTCCGGCGAGCAGTACTTC. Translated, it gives CSATLAGPSGEQYF.

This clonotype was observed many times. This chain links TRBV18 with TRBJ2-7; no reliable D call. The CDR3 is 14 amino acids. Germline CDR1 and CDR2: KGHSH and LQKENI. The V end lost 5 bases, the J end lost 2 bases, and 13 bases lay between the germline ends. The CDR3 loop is CASSSADGAYEQYF. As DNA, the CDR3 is TGTGCCAGCTCATCCGCGGACGGAGCCTACGAGCAGTACTTC.

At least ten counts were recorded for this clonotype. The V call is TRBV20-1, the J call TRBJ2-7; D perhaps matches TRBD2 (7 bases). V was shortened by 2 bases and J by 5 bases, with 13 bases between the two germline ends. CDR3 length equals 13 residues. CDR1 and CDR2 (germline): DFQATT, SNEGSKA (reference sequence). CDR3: CSARMAGADEQYF. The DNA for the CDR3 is TGCAGTGCTAGAATGGCGGGGGCCGACGAGCAGTACTTC.

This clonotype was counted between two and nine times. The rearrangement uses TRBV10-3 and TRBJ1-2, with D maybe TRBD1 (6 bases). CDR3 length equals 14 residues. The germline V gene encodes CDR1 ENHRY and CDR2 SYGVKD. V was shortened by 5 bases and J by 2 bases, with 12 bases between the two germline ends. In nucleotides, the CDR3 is TGTGCCATCAGTCATCAGGGGATGAACTATGGCTACACCTTC. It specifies CAISHQGMNYGYTF.

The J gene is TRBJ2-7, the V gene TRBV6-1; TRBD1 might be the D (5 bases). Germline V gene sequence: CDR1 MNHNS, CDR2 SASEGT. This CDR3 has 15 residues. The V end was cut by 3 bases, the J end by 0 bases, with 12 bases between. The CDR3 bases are TGTGCCAGCAGTGAGCCAGGGTCCCCCTCCTACGAGCAGTACTTC. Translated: CASSEPGSPSYEQYF.

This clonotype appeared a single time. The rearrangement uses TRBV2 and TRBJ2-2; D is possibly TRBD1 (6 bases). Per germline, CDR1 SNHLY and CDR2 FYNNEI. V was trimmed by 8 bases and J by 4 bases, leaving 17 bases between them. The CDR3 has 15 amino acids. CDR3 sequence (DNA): TGTGCCAGCGGCCACAGGGTCGCTGTCACCGGGGAGCTGTTTTTT. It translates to CASGHRVAVTGELFF.

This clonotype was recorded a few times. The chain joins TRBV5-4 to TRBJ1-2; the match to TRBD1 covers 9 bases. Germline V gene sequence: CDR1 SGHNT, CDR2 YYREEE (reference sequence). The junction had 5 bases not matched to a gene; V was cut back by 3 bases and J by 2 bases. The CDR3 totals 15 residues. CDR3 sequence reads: CASSSTGGANYGYTF. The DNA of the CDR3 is TGTGCCAGCAGCTCCACAGGGGGCGCGAACTATGGCTACACCTTC.

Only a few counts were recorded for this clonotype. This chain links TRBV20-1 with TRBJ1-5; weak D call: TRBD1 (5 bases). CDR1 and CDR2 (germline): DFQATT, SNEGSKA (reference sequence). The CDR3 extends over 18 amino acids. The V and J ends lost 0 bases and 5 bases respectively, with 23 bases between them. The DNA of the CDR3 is TGCAGTGCTAGAGATCGGGCGACAGAGGATTCAGACTATCAGCCCCAGCATTTT. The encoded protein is CSARDRATEDSDYQPQHF.

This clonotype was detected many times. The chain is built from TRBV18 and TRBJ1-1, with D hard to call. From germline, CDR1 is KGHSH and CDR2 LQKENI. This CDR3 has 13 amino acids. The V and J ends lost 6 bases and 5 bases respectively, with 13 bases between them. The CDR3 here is CASSQFTETEAFF. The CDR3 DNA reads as TGTGCCAGCTCCCAATTCACAGAGACTGAAGCTTTCTTT.

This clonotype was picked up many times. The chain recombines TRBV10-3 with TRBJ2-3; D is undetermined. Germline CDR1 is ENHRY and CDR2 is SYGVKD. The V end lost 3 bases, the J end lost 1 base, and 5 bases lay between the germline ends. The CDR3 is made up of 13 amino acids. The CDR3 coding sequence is TGTGCCATCAGTGACAGAGGCACAGATACGCAGTATTTT. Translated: CAISDRGTDTQYF.

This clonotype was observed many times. The CDR3: CASSFNRGFYGYTF. CDR3 sequence (DNA): TGTGCCAGCAGTTTCAACAGGGGTTTCTATGGCTACACCTTC. The chain couples TRBV6-5 to TRBJ1-2; TRBD1 agrees at 7 bases. Trimming cost V 4 bases and J 4 bases; bases outside gene matches: 6. CDR3 length: 14 residues. Germline V gives CDR1 MNHEY, CDR2 SVGAGI.

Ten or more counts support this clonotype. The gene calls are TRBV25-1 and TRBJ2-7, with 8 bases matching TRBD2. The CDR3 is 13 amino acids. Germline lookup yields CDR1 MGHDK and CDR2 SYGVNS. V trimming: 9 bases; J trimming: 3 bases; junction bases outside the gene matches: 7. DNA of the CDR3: TGTGCCAGTCTTTCGAGCGGGGGCTACGAGCAGTACTTC. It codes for CASLSSGGYEQYF.

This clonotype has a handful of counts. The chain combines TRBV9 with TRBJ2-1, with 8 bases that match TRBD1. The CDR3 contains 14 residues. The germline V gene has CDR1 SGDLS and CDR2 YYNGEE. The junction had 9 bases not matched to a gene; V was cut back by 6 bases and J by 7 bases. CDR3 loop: CASNKDRAQNEQFF. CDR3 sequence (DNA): TGTGCCAGCAACAAGGACAGGGCTCAGAATGAGCAGTTCTTC.

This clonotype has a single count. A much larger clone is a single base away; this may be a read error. CDR3 sequence: CASSQEHWGAETQYF. The CDR3 DNA sequence: TGCGCCAGCAGCCAAGAACACTGGGGGGCAGAGACCCAGTACTTC. The rearrangement uses TRBV4-3 and TRBJ2-5; perhaps D is TRBD1 or TRBD2 (6 bases each). Trimming stripped 0 bases from V and 4 bases from J, with 12 bases between. The germline V gene encodes CDR1 LGHNA and CDR2 YSLEER. The CDR3 has 15 amino acids.

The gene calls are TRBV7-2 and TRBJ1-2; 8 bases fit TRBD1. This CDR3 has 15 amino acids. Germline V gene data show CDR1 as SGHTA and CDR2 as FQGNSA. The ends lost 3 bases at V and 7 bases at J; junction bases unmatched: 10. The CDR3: CASSFSTGERVGYTF. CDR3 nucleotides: TGTGCCAGCAGCTTTTCGACAGGGGAAAGGGTTGGCTACACCTTC.

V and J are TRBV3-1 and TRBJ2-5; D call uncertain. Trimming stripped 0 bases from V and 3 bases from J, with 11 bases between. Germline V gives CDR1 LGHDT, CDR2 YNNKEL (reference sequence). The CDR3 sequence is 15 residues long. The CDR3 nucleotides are TGTGCCAGCAGCCAAGATCCGGGTATTGAAGAGACCCAGTACTTC. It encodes CASSQDPGIEETQYF.

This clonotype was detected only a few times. CDR3 DNA: TGTGCCAGCAGTTTTCAGGGCGCTGAGCAGTTCTTC. This codes for CASSFQGAEQFF. J is TRBJ2-1 and V is TRBV27, with a tentative D call TRBD1 (5 bases). CDR1 and CDR2 from the germline V gene are MNHEY and SMNVEV (reference sequence). V lost 3 bases to trimming and J lost 9 bases, with 9 bases between them. CDR3 length: 12 residues.

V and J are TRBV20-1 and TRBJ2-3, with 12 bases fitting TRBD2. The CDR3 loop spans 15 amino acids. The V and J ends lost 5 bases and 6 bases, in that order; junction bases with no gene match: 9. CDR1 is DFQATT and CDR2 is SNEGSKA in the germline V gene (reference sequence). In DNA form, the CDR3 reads TGCAGTGCTTCAACGACTAGCGGGGGTCGCGATACGCAGTATTTT. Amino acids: CSASTTSGGRDTQYF.

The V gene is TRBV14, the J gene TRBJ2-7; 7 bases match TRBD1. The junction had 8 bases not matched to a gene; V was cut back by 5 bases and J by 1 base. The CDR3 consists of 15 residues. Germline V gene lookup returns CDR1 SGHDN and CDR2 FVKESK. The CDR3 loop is CASSVRGSLSYEQYF. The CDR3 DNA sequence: TGTGCCAGCAGCGTCAGGGGGTCGTTATCCTACGAGCAGTACTTC.

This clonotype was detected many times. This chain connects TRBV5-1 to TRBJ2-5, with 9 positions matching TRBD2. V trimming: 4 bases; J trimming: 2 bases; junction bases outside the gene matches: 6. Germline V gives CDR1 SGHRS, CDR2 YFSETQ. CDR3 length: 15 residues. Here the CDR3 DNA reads TGCGCCAGCAGCAGTTTAGCGGGGGCGCAAGAGACCCAGTACTTC. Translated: CASSSLAGAQETQYF.

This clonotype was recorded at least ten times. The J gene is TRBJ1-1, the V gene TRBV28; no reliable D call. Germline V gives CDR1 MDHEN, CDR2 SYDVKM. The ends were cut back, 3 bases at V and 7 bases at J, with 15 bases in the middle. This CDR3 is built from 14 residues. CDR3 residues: CASSFAGWAVEAFF. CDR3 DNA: TGTGCCAGCAGTTTCGCTGGCTGGGCAGTTGAAGCTTTCTTT.

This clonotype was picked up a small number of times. This CDR3 reads CASSFDTSGNTIYF. The DNA of the CDR3 is TGCGCCAGCAGCTTCGACACCTCTGGAAACACCATATATTTT. The V gene is TRBV5-1, the J gene TRBJ1-3; D is unresolved. Trimming removed 2 bases at V and 0 bases at J, with 6 bases between. The germline CDR1 and CDR2 sequences are SGHRS and YFSETQ. This CDR3 has 14 amino acids.

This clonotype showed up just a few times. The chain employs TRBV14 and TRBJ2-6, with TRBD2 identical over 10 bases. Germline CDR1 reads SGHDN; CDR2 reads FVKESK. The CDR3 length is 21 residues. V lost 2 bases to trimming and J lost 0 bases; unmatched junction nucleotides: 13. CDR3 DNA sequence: TGTGCCAGCAGCCAAACCCCAGCGGGGGGGTTATTCCCCTCTGGGGCCAACGTCCTGACTTTC. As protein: CASSQTPAGGLFPSGANVLTF.

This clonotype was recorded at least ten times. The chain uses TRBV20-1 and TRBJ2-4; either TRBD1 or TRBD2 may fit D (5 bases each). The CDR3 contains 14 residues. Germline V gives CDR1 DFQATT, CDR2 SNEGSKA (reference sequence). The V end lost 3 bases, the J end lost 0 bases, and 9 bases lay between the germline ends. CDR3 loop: CSASRGVAKNIQYF. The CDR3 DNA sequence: TGCAGTGCTAGTCGAGGGGTAGCCAAAAACATTCAGTACTTC.

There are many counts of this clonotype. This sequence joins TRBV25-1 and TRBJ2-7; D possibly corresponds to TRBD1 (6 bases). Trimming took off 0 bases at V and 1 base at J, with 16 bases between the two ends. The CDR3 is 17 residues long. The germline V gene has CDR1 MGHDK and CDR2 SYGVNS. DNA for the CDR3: TGTGCCAGCAGTGAATATCACGACGGACAGCGGTCCTACGAGCAGTACTTC. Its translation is CASSEYHDGQRSYEQYF.